These T cell receptor beta chains were read from a single sample in a study of control samples from healthy donors and cancer patients. The table came from immunoSEQ multiplex PCR; TCRdb's copy has only in-frame clones and leaves some out. This sample has some 170,000 clones, with less than 95% found just once. Sequencing was done on a sample of PBMCs. All receptors derive from a man in his 60s with colorectal cancer. CDR3s include the opening cysteine and the closing phenylalanine or tryptophan. The D gene is left open where the match is weak. Clone size is not always given. Where it is, it says once, few, many or a class for expanded clones.

>TRBJ1-1|.|.|TRBV7-9
CASSTTPSGTEAFF
TGTGCCAGCAGCACGACTCCCTCGGGCACTGAAGCTTTCTTT
>TRBJ2-7|once|TRBD2|TRBV14
CASSKTSGGQYEQYF
TGTGCCAGCAGCAAGACTAGCGGGGGTCAATACGAGCAGTACTTC
>TRBJ2-7|.|TRBD1|TRBV5-1
CASAQGQNYEQYF
TGCGCCAGCGCCCAGGGACAGAACTACGAGCAGTACTTC
>TRBJ1-5|.|.|TRBV27
CASSFGQSQGPQHF
TGTGCCAGCAGTTTCGGACAGAGCCAGGGGCCCCAGCATTTT
>TRBJ2-5|.|.|TRBV2
CASTPVGLRETQYF
TGTGCCAGCACCCCGGTTGGGTTGAGGGAGACCCAGTACTTC
>TRBJ2-1|once|TRBD1|TRBV19
CASAGTVNNEQFF
TGTGCCAGTGCCGGGACAGTGAACAATGAGCAGTTCTTC
>TRBJ1-1|.|.|TRBV10-1
CASSGTGEAFF
TGCGCCAGCAGTGGGACGGGTGAAGCTTTCTTT
>TRBJ2-3|.|.|TRBV7-9
CASSSNIGSSTDTQYF
TGTGCCAGCAGCTCGAACATCGGGTCTAGCACAGATACGCAGTATTTT
>TRBJ1-1|.|TRBD1|TRBV27
CASSSDRGSSTEAFF
TGTGCCAGCAGTTCGGACAGGGGGTCGAGCACTGAAGCTTTCTTT
>TRBJ2-3|.|TRBD2|TRBV5-1
CASSLEGTRRDTQYF
TGCGCCAGCAGCTTGGAAGGGACTAGAAGAGATACGCAGTATTTT
>TRBJ1-5|.|.|TRBV4-1
CASSQYTRNQPQHF
TGCGCCAGCAGCCAGTACACCCGCAATCAGCCCCAGCATTTT
>TRBJ2-7|.|.|TRBV6-5
CASRGAGASEQYF
TGTGCCAGCAGGGGGGCGGGGGCGAGCGAGCAGTACTTC
>TRBJ2-5|.|TRBD2|TRBV19
CASSISGGRETQYF
TGTGCCAGTAGTATTAGCGGGGGGCGGGAGACCCAGTACTTC
>TRBJ1-6|.|.|TRBV28
CASSSPRSPLHF
TGTGCCAGCAGTTCTCCCCGTTCACCCCTCCACTTT
>TRBJ2-1|.|.|TRBV19
CASSIRGRGGSYNEQFF
TGTGCCAGTAGTATCAGGGGCAGGGGCGGCTCCTACAATGAGCAGTTCTTC
>TRBJ1-6|.|TRBD1|TRBV6-4
CASRGQVNSPLHF
TGTGCCAGCAGAGGACAGGTTAATTCACCCCTCCACTTT
>TRBJ1-1|.|.|TRBV4-1
CASSQGETEAFF
TGCGCCAGCAGCCAAGGGGAGACTGAAGCTTTCTTT
>TRBJ1-1|.|TRBD1|TRBV6-1
CASSEKGAHTEAFF
TGTGCCAGCAGTGAAAAGGGGGCTCACACTGAAGCTTTCTTT
>TRBJ2-2|once|TRBD2|TRBV18
CASSPGLADTNTGELFF
TGTGCCAGCTCACCAGGACTAGCGGATACGAACACCGGGGAGCTGTTTTTT
>TRBJ1-4|.|.|TRBV4-3
CASSSQPNEKLFF
TGCGCCAGCAGCAGTCAGCCAAATGAAAAACTGTTTTTT
>TRBJ1-1|once|.|TRBV2
CASRIEGELEAFF
TGTGCCAGCAGGATAGAGGGAGAGTTAGAAGCTTTCTTT
>TRBJ2-3|.|TRBD1|TRBV5-1
CASSASGDRADTQYF
TGCGCCAGCAGCGCGTCGGGGGACAGGGCAGATACGCAGTATTTT
>TRBJ1-2|.|.|TRBV5-8
CASSLEGANSYGYTF
TGTGCCAGCAGCTTGGAAGGGGCGAACTCCTATGGCTACACCTTC
>TRBJ2-5|.|TRBD1|TRBV24-1
CATSDPTGAPSQETQYF
TGTGCCACCAGTGATCCGACAGGGGCCCCTTCGCAAGAGACCCAGTACTTC
>TRBJ1-2|.|.|TRBV27
CASGPRVDRGYGYTF
TGTGCCAGCGGCCCTCGGGTGGACCGTGGCTATGGCTACACCTTC
>TRBJ1-1|.|.|TRBV6-5
CASRPRELNTEAFF
TGTGCCAGCAGACCCCGGGAGTTAAACACTGAAGCTTTCTTT
>TRBJ2-5|.|.|TRBV9
CASSVGGGLETQYF
TGTGCCAGCAGCGTGGGGGGCGGGTTGGAGACCCAGTACTTC
>TRBJ2-7|.|TRBD1|TRBV3-1/TRBV3-2
CASSLGQGRVARYEQYF
TGTGCCAGCAGCTTAGGACAGGGGAGGGTTGCCCGCTACGAGCAGTACTTC
>TRBJ2-7|.|TRBD2|TRBV4-1
CASSQGLAGYSSYEQYF
TGCGCCAGCAGCCAAGGGCTAGCGGGTTACAGCTCCTACGAGCAGTACTTC
>TRBJ1-6|.|.|TRBV3-1/TRBV3-2
CASSARVQNSPLHF
TGTGCCAGCAGCGCAAGGGTCCAAAATTCACCCCTCCACTTT
>TRBJ1-3|.|.|TRBV11-3
CASRPAGRGPAGNTIYF
TGTGCCAGCAGACCCGCGGGCCGGGGGCCAGCTGGAAACACCATATATTTT
>TRBJ1-1|.|TRBD1|TRBV6-5
CATSRQGALTEAFF
TGTGCCACTTCTAGACAGGGGGCTTTGACTGAAGCTTTCTTT
>TRBJ2-6|.|TRBD1|TRBV5-1
CASSLGQEANVLTF
TGCGCCAGCAGTCTTGGACAGGAGGCCAACGTCCTGACTTTC
>TRBJ2-2|.|.|TRBV7-2
CASSLQVRELFF
TGTGCCAGCAGCTTACAGGTTCGGGAGCTGTTTTTT
>TRBJ2-3|.|.|TRBV24-1
CATSRAGPTPDTQYF
TGTGCCACCAGTCGGGCAGGACCCACTCCAGATACGCAGTATTTT
>TRBJ2-1|.|TRBD2|TRBV4-2
CASSQALAGEDEQFF
TGTGCCAGCAGCCAAGCTCTAGCGGGGGAGGATGAGCAGTTCTTC
>TRBJ2-5|.|.|TRBV30
CAWSVQETQYF
TGTGCCTGGAGTGTACAGGAGACCCAGTACTTC
>TRBJ2-7|.|TRBD2|TRBV6-4
CASSDPPERGTYEQYF
TGTGCCAGCAGTGACCCCCCGGAGCGGGGCACCTACGAGCAGTACTTC
>TRBJ1-1|once|.|TRBV12-3/TRBV12-4
CASSWTGVEAFF
TGTGCCAGCAGTTGGACTGGTGTTGAAGCTTTCTTT
>TRBJ1-5|.|.|TRBV7-2
CASSLRGGQPQHF
TGTGCCAGCAGCTTGAGGGGTGGGCAGCCCCAGCATTTT
>TRBJ2-3|.|.|TRBV12-3/TRBV12-4
CASSFRTDTQYF
TGTGCCAGCAGTTTTCGGACAGATACGCAGTATTTT
>TRBJ2-5|.|.|TRBV29-1
CSVDTVGETQYF
TGCAGCGTTGATACGGTGGGGGAGACCCAGTACTTC
>TRBJ1-6|.|TRBD1|TRBV4-1
CASSQEGTGQKSPLHF
TGCGCCAGCAGCCAAGAGGGGACAGGACAGAAGTCACCCCTCCACTTT
>TRBJ2-3|.|.|TRBV10-2
CASRDTDRTDTQYF
TGCGCCAGCAGAGACACAGATCGCACAGATACGCAGTATTTT
>TRBJ1-4|.|.|TRBV4-1
CASSQMFVGSGEKLFF
TGCGCCAGCAGCCAAATGTTCGTGGGCTCCGGAGAAAAACTGTTTTTT
>TRBJ2-1|.|.|TRBV6-1
CASSEYISPGEQFF
TGTGCCAGCAGTGAATACATCAGCCCCGGGGAGCAGTTCTTC
>TRBJ2-5|.|TRBD1|TRBV5-6
CASSPGQHQETQYF
TGTGCCAGCAGCCCGGGACAGCACCAAGAGACCCAGTACTTC
>TRBJ1-5|.|TRBD1|TRBV19
CASTPRQGVWQPQHF
TGTGCCAGTACCCCCCGACAGGGGGTATGGCAGCCCCAGCATTTT
>TRBJ2-7|.|TRBD1|TRBV20-1
CSASGQGDYEQYF
TGCAGTGCTAGTGGACAGGGGGATTACGAGCAGTACTTC
>TRBJ1-2|.|TRBD1|TRBV4-1
CASSHQDRGVGYTF
TGCGCCAGCAGCCACCAGGACAGGGGTGTAGGCTACACCTTC